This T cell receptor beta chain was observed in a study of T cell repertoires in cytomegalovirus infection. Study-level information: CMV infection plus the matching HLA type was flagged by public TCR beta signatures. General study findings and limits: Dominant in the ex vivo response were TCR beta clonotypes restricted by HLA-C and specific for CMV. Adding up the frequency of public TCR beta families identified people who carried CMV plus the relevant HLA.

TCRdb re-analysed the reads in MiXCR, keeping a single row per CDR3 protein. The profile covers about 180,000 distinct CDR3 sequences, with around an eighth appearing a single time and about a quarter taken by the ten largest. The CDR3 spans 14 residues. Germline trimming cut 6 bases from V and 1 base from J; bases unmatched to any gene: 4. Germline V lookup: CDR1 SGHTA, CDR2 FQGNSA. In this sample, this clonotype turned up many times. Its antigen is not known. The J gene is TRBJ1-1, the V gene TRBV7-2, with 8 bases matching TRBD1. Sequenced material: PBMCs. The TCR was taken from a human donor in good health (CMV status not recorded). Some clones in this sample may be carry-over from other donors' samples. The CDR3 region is CASRSGTGNTEAFF. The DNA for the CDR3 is TGTGCCAGCAGATCAGGGACAGGGAACACTGAAGCTTTCTTT.